This T cell receptor beta chain derives from a study of T cell repertoires in cytomegalovirus infection. This clonotype was detected many times. As yet, its antigen is unknown. Unmatched junction bases numbered 6, after V lost 4 bases and J lost 1 base. Germline V gives CDR1 SEHNR, CDR2 FQNEAQ (reference sequence). The CDR3 extends over 15 amino acids. TCRdb independently ran MiXCR on the reads; one entry per CDR3 protein. Of about 830,000 distinct CDR3 sequences in the sample, around a third were seen once. This TCR came from a human donor in good health (CMV status not recorded). Some clones in this sample may be carry-over from other donors' samples. The rearrangement uses TRBV7-9 and TRBJ1-1, with 7 bases fitting TRBD1. Sequenced material: cultured CD8+ T cells from PBMCs, taken from culture after CMV antigen stimulation. For the CDR3, the DNA is TGTGCCAGCAGCTCAACAGGGGTGGGGAACACTGAAGCTTTCTTT. Translating it yields CASSSTGVGNTEAFF.